The 23 T cell receptor beta chains presented below share a single source sample, sequenced in a study of CD8 T cells in Susac syndrome. RNA in amounts of roughly 0.5 to 1 ug was reverse transcribed with random hexamers. TCRdb independently ran MiXCR on the immunoSEQ multiplex PCR reads; one entry per CDR3 protein. The repertoire includes roughly 200,000 distinct CDR3 sequences, 95% of them detected once, and approximately 0.1% sits in the top ten. What was sequenced was CD4+ T cells from PBMCs. Receptor source: a human donor in good health.

The V call is TRBV6-1, the J call TRBJ2-1, with 11 nucleotides matching TRBD2. Germline V lookup: CDR1 MNHNS, CDR2 SASEGT. The CDR3 length is 16 residues. With 6 bases clipped from V and 2 bases from J, the junction kept 6 bases outside the gene matches. CDR3 DNA: TGTGCCAGCAGACAAATTAGCGGGAGGGCCTACAATGAGCAGTTCTTC. Protein sequence: CASRQISGRAYNEQFF.

The count of this clonotype is one. The genes are TRBV20-1 and TRBJ1-5, with D unresolved. This CDR3 has 12 amino acids. V lost 6 bases and J lost 6, with 12 bases in between. Per germline, CDR1 DFQATT and CDR2 SNEGSKA (reference sequence). CDR3 loop: CSAVASTQPQHF. The CDR3 DNA follows: TGCAGTGCCGTTGCGAGTACTCAGCCCCAGCATTTT.

This clonotype was recorded only once. The J gene is TRBJ2-7, the V gene TRBV25-1; 8 bases fit TRBD1. The CDR3 has 15 residues. After removal of 4 bases from V and 5 bases from J, the junction contained 10 bases not matched to a gene. Germline assignment: CDR1 MGHDK and CDR2 SYGVNS. CDR3 loop: CASSGLTDRVNEQYF. The CDR3 DNA follows: TGTGCCAGCAGTGGACTTACGGACAGGGTAAACGAGCAGTACTTC.

This clonotype was recorded only once. The rearrangement uses TRBV30 and TRBJ2-2, with no clear D. The CDR3 is 13 residues long. Trimming shortened V by 0 bases and J by 6 bases, and 8 bases separated the two germline ends. Germline CDR1 GTSNPN, CDR2 SVGIG (reference sequence). The CDR3, as DNA: TGTGCCTGGAGTGTAAACGACGCCGGGGAGCTGTTTTTT. This encodes CAWSVNDAGELFF.

The chain combines TRBV20-1 with TRBJ2-2; D is perhaps TRBD1 (6 bases). This CDR3 region has 15 residues. V lost 3 bases, J lost 3 bases, and 14 bases lay in between. The germline CDR1 and CDR2 sequences are DFQATT and SNEGSKA (reference sequence). This CDR3 is CSASRGGVDTGELFF. The CDR3 DNA reads TGCAGTGCTAGCAGGGGTGGGGTGGACACCGGGGAGCTGTTTTTT.

The V call is TRBV18, the J call TRBJ2-5, with D tentatively TRBD1 (6 bases). The V end lost 4 bases, the J end lost 5 bases, and 17 bases lay between the germline ends. This CDR3 spans 15 amino acids. Germline V CDR1 and CDR2: KGHSH, LQKENI. CDR3 DNA sequence: TGTGCCAGCTCACGGCCAGGGGTCTCTCGGGAGACCCAGTACTTC. It yields the protein CASSRPGVSRETQYF.

The chain recombines TRBV3-1 with TRBJ2-1, with TRBD1 matching 7 bases. The V segment lost 0 bases and the J segment 7 bases; nucleotides outside the gene matches: 3. Germline V gene data show CDR1 as LGHDT and CDR2 as YNNKEL (reference sequence). The CDR3 extends over 14 amino acids. This CDR3 is CASSQEGQLNEQFF. As DNA, the CDR3 is TGTGCCAGCAGCCAAGAGGGACAGCTAAATGAGCAGTTCTTC.

This clonotype was found once. The chain couples TRBV20-1 to TRBJ2-5, with D possibly TRBD1 on 6 matching bases. V dropped 5 bases and J dropped 2 bases, with 15 bases sitting between them. CDR3 size: 14 residues. Germline CDR1 reads DFQATT; CDR2 reads SNEGSKA (reference sequence). Here the CDR3 DNA reads TGCAGTGCTCGACGTACCGGACAGCAAGAGACCCAGTACTTC. As protein: CSARRTGQQETQYF.

The chain uses TRBV7-2 and TRBJ2-2, with D perhaps matching TRBD1 (5 bases). Germline CDR1 SGHTA, CDR2 FQGNSA. This CDR3 has 13 amino acids. V lost 0 bases and J 6 bases, leaving 5 bases between the germline ends. The CDR3 sequence is CASSLAGAGELFF. CDR3 DNA: TGTGCCAGCAGCTTAGCAGGGGCCGGGGAGCTGTTTTTT.

The chain employs TRBV20-1 and TRBJ2-7, with 9 nucleotides matching TRBD2. This CDR3 comprises 15 residues. Germline V lookup: CDR1 DFQATT, CDR2 SNEGSKA (reference sequence). Trimming took 0 bases from V and 2 from J; bases not matched to a gene: 5. CDR3 protein: CSARDPAGGPYEQYV. As DNA, the CDR3 is TGCAGTGCTAGAGATCCCGCGGGAGGGCCCTACGAGCAGTACGTC.

The chain combines TRBV6-5 with TRBJ1-1, with D unclear. Per the germline V gene, CDR1 is MNHEY and CDR2 is SVGAGI. CDR3 length: 13 residues. Trimming shortened V by 6 bases and J by 3 bases, and 11 bases separated the two germline ends. CDR3 sequence (DNA): TGTGCCAGCAGGCGAAATCGAGACACTGAAGCTTTCTTT. Amino acid sequence: CASRRNRDTEAFF.

This clonotype appeared a single time. This sequence joins TRBV18 and TRBJ2-1; D might be TRBD1 or TRBD2, each matching 5 bases. V shed 3 bases and J shed 6 bases, with 18 bases lying between them. The germline V gene has CDR1 KGHSH and CDR2 LQKENI. The CDR3 is 16 amino acids. CDR3 amino acids: CASSPERDHLTNEQFF. CDR3 nucleotide sequence: TGTGCCAGCTCACCTGAACGGGACCACCTTACCAATGAGCAGTTCTTC.

V and J are TRBV5-4 and TRBJ2-6, with D perhaps matching TRBD1 (5 bases). Germline loops: CDR1 SGHNT, CDR2 YYREEE (reference sequence). The CDR3 has 16 residues. V lost 4 bases to trimming and J lost 1 base, with 12 bases between them. The CDR3 bases are TGTGCCAGCAGCCAGGCCGGACAATCTGGGGCCAACGTCCTGACTTTC. Translation gives CASSQAGQSGANVLTF.

The V call is TRBV9, the J call TRBJ2-7; 11 bases line up with TRBD2. The CDR3 contains 16 residues. CDR1 SGDLS and CDR2 YYNGEE come from the germline V gene. J was trimmed by 6 bases and V by 0 bases; bases with no gene match: 8. CDR3 residues: CASSVAGASGGREQYF. The CDR3 bases are TGTGCCAGCAGCGTAGCTGGGGCTAGCGGGGGGCGCGAGCAGTACTTC.

This clonotype showed up just once. The genes are TRBV29-1 and TRBJ2-3; possible D gene TRBD1, 6 bases. The germline V and J ends were trimmed by 4 bases and 11 bases, with 16 bases remaining between them. Germline loops: CDR1 SQVTM, CDR2 ANQGSEA. This CDR3 region has 12 residues. The CDR3 spells CSVGNSGAGQYF. CDR3 DNA: TGCAGCGTTGGGAACTCAGGGGCTGGGCAGTATTTT.

This chain links TRBV20-1 with TRBJ2-5; TRBD2 matches 7 bases. Per the germline V gene, CDR1 is DFQATT and CDR2 is SNEGSKA (reference sequence). This CDR3 is built from 14 residues. Trimming took 3 bases from V and 5 from J; bases not matched to a gene: 9. The CDR3 region has the DNA TGCAGTGCTAGTCCCCCCCGGGAGGTGGAGACCCAGTACTTC. Translated: CSASPPREVETQYF.

The chain carries TRBV3-1 and TRBJ1-1, with 7 positions matching TRBD1. The trim removed 1 base at V and 3 bases at J, leaving 5 bases unmatched. The V gene's germline CDR1 is LGHDT and CDR2 YNNKEL (reference sequence). The CDR3 runs 15 residues. This CDR3 reads CASSQVGTADTEAFF. The CDR3 nucleotides are TGTGCCAGCAGCCAAGTGGGGACAGCCGACACTGAAGCTTTCTTT. The full variable domain, in which reference TRBV3-1 and TRBJ1-1 provide the parts outside the CDR3, is DTAVSQTPKYLVTQMGNDKSIKCEQNLGHDTMYWYKQDSKKFLKIMFSYNNKELIINETVPNRFSPKSPDKAHLNLHINSLELGDSAVYFCASSQVGTADTEAFFGQGTRLTVV.

The rearrangement joins TRBV20-1 to TRBJ1-2; D is unresolved. Trimming cost V 2 bases and J 7 bases, with 17 bases left between them. This CDR3 has 14 amino acids. CDR1 and CDR2 from the germline V gene are DFQATT and SNEGSKA (reference sequence). CDR3 in DNA: TGCAGTGCTAGACCCCAGCAGCGGGCGGCTGGCTACACCTTC. Encoded protein: CSARPQQRAAGYTF.

This chain uses TRBV30 with TRBJ2-3; D might be TRBD2 (5 bases). With 1 base removed from V and 7 bases from J, the gap between germline ends came to 12 bases. Germline V gene lookup returns CDR1 GTSNPN and CDR2 SVGIG (reference sequence). The CDR3 extends over 13 amino acids. The CDR3 here is CAWSDPRENTQYF. The CDR3 DNA follows: TGTGCCTGGAGTGACCCCCGGGAAAATACGCAGTATTTT.

J is TRBJ2-5 and V is TRBV20-1; TRBD2 might be the D (6 bases). Germline lookup yields CDR1 DFQATT and CDR2 SNEGSKA (reference sequence). The CDR3 length is 13 residues. V was trimmed by 5 bases and J by 4 bases, leaving 14 bases between them. The CDR3 sequence: CSADRDLGETQYF. CDR3 in DNA: TGCAGTGCTGACCGGGACTTGGGAGAGACCCAGTACTTC.

This rearrangement joins TRBV29-1 to TRBJ2-7; tentatively, D is TRBD1 (6 bases). This CDR3 region has 13 residues. In germline, CDR1 is SQVTM, CDR2 ANQGSEA. The V gene lost 5 bases and the J gene lost 1 base, with 12 bases spanning the gap. Here the CDR3 reads CSVRQVLSYEQYF. The CDR3 coding sequence is TGCAGCGTTCGACAGGTACTATCCTACGAGCAGTACTTC.

This rearrangement joins TRBV6-5 to TRBJ1-2; D is ambiguous. CDR1 and CDR2 (germline): MNHEY, SVGAGI. Trimming left V 6 bases short and J 6 bases short, with 20 bases between. CDR3 size: 15 residues. As DNA, the CDR3 is TGTGCCAGCAGCCAGTCCTTCGAGGGAACCGATGGCTACACCTTC. Translating it yields CASSQSFEGTDGYTF.

The chain links TRBV12-3 or TRBV12-4 to TRBJ2-5, with TRBD1 identical over 7 bases. The CDR3 extends over 17 amino acids. With V trimmed by 5 bases and J by 4 bases, 16 bases remained unmatched. The CDR3 nucleotides read TGTGCCAGCAGTCCTTCCGTCGGACAGGAGGCGGGAGAGACCCAGTACTTC. It codes for CASSPSVGQEAGETQYF.